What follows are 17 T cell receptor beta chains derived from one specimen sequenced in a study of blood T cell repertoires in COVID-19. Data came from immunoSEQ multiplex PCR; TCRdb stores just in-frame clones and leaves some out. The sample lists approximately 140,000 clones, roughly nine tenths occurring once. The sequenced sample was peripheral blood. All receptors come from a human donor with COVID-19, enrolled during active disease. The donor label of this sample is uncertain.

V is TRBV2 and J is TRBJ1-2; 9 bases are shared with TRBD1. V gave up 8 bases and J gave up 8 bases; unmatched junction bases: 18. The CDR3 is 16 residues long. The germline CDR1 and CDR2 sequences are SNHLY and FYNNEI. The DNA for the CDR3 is TGTGCCAGCCGTACGCCCAGGGACAGGGTTTGGAGCGGCTACACCTTC. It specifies CASRTPRDRVWSGYTF.

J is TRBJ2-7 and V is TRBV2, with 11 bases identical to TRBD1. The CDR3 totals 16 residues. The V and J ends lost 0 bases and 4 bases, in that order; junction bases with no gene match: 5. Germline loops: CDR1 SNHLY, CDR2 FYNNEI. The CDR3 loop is CASSEALGTGGYEQYF. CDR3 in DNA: TGTGCCAGCAGTGAAGCGCTTGGGACAGGGGGGTACGAGCAGTACTTC.

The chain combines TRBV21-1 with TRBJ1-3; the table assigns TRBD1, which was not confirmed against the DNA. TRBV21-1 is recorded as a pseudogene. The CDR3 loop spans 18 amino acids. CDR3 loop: CASSLPHPRGTAGNTIYF. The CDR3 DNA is TGTGCCAGCAGCCTCCCCCACCCAAGAGGGACAGCTGGAAACACCATATATTTT.

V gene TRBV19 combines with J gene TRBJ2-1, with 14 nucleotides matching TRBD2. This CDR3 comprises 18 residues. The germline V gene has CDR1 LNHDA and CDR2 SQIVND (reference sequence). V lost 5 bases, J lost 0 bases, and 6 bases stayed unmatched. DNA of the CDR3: TGTGCCAGTAGTGTCGGACTAGCGGGGGGAAGCTCCTACAATGAGCAGTTCTTC. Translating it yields CASSVGLAGGSSYNEQFF.

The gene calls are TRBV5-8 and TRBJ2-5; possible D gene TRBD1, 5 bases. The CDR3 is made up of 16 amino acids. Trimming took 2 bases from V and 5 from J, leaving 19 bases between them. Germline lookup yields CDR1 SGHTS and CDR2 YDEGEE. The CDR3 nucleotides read TGTGCCAGCAGCTTTGGGCAGACAGTGAGCCCGGAGACCCAGTACTTC. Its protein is CASSFGQTVSPETQYF.

CDR3 in amino acids: CASSQVLDRYYEQYF. The CDR3 nucleotides read TGCGCCAGCAGCCAAGTTTTGGACAGGTACTACGAGCAGTACTTC. V gene TRBV4-1 combines with J gene TRBJ2-7; 7 bases map to TRBD1. Germline lookup yields CDR1 MGHRA and CDR2 YSYEKL. This CDR3 is 15 amino acids long. Germline trimming cut 1 base from V and 3 bases from J; bases unmatched to any gene: 6.

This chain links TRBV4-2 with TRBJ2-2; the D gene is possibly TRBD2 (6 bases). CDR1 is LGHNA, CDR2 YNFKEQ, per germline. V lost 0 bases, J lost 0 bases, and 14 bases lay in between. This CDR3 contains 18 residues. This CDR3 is CASSQDGFSGPNTGELFF. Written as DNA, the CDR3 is TGTGCCAGCAGCCAAGATGGGTTTAGCGGCCCGAACACCGGGGAGCTGTTTTTT.

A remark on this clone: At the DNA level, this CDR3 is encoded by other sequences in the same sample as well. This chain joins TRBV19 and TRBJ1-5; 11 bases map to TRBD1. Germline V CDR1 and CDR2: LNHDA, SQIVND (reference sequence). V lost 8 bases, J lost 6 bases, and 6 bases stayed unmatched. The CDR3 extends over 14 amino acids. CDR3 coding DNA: TGTGCCAGTTCCGGGACAGGGGGAGGTCAGCCCCAGCATTTT. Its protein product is CASSGTGGGQPQHF.

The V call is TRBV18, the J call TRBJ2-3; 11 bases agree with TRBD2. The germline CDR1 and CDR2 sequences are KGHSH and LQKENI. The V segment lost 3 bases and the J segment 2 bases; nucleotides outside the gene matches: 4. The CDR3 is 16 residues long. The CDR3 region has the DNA TGTGCCAGCTCACCTATGACTAGCGGGGCCACAGATACGCAGTATTTT. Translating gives CASSPMTSGATDTQYF.

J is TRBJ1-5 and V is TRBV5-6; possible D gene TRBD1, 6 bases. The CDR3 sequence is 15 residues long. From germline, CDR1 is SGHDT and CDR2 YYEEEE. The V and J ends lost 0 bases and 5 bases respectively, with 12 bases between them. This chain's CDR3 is CASSLGQGNYQPQHF. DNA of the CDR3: TGTGCCAGCAGCTTGGGGCAGGGGAATTATCAGCCCCAGCATTTT.

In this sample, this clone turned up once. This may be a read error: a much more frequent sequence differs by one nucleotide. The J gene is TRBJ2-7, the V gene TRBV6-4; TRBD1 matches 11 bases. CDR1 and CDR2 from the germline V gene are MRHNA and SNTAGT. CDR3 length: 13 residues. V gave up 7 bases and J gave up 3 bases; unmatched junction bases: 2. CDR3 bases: TGTGCCAGCACCGGGACAGGGGGCTACGAGCAGTACTTC. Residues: CASTGTGGYEQYF.

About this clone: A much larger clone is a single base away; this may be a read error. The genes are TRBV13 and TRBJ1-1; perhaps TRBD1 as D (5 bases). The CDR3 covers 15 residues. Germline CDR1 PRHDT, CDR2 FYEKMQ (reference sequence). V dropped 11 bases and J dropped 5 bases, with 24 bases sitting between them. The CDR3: CAPSFGGPGGTEAFF. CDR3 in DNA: TGTGCCCCCAGCTTCGGGGGACCGGGGGGGACTGAAGCTTTCTTT.

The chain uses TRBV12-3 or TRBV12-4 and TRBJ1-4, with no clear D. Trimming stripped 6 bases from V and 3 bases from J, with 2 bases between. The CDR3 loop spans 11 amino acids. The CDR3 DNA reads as TGTGCCAGCAGCTCTAATGAAAAACTGTTTTTT. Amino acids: CASSSNEKLFF.

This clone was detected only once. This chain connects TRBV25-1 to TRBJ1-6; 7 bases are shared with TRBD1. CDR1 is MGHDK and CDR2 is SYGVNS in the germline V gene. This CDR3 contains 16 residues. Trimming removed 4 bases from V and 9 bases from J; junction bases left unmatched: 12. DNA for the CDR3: TGTGCCAGCAGTGGGCTGGGTGACAGGGATCCTTCACCCCTCCACTTT. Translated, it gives CASSGLGDRDPSPLHF. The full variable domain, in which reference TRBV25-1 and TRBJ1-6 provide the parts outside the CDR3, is EADIYQTPRYLVIGTGKKITLECSQTMGHDKMYWYQQDPGMELHLIHYSYGVNSTEKGDLSSESTVSRIRTEHFPLTLESARPSHTSQYLCASSGLGDRDPSPLHFGNGTRLTVT.

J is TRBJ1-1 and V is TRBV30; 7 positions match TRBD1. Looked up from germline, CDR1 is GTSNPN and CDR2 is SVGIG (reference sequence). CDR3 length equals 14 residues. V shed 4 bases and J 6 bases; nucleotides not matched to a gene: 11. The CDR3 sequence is CAWTAGQSISEAFF. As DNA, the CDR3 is TGTGCCTGGACCGCGGGACAGAGTATATCTGAAGCTTTCTTT.

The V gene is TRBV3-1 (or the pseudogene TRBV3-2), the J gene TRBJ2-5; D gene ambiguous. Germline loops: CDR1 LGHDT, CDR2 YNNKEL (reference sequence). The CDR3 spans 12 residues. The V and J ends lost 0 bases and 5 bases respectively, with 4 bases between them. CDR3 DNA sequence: TGTGCCAGCAGCCAAGAACTCGAGACCCAGTACTTC. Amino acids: CASSQELETQYF.

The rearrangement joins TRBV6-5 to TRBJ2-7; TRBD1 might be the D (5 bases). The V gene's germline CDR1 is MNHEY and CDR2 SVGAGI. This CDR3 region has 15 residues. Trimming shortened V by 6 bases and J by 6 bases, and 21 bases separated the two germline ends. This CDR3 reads CASRYQGIPSVEQYF. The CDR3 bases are TGTGCCAGCAGGTATCAGGGTATCCCTTCGGTCGAGCAGTACTTC.